This TCR beta chain was found in a study of post-analysis software for immune sequencing data. General study results and limits: Strong co-clustering by F measure was seen for same-batch samples. Significantly lower normalized Chao1 diversity was seen in multiple sclerosis patients than in controls. Higher frequency in patients than in controls was seen for several TRBV segments, with TRBV5-6, TRBV5-1 and TRBV20-1 among them.

This clonotype came up a few times. Antigen: not known. The authors incorporated unique molecular identifiers into the TCR beta cDNA libraries. TCRdb redid the calling of the PCR reads with MiXCR, one entry per CDR3 protein. The table has 700,000 to 900,000 distinct CDR3 sequences, around 46% seen once. The V gene lost 0 bases and the J gene lost 10 bases, with 10 bases spanning the gap. The CDR3 consists of 12 residues. Per germline, CDR1 DFQATT and CDR2 SNEGSKA (reference sequence). The sample comprised blood. This TCR was recovered from a girl between 10 and 17 years old with multiple sclerosis. The chain recombines TRBV20-1 with TRBJ2-1; D gene unclear. DNA for the CDR3: TGCAGTGCTAGAGATGTGGGCCCAGAGCAGTTCTTC. Translating it yields CSARDVGPEQFF.